What follows describes a single T cell receptor beta chain. These data belong to a study of T cell responses to AZD1222 COVID-19 vaccine. Libraries were prepared by immunoSEQ multiplex PCR; TCRdb keeps only in-frame clonotypes and omits some of them. Among about 180,000 clones listed, 80% to 90% were seen once. Germline V gene data show CDR1 as MDHEN and CDR2 as SYDVKM. The CDR3 runs 13 residues. J lost 8 bases, V lost 11 bases, and 13 bases had no gene match. The chain carries TRBV28 and TRBJ1-2; 8 bases are shared with TRBD1. Sequenced material: peripheral blood, taken on day 0 of AZD1222 vaccination. This sequence was found in an adult in good health. The CDR3 is CAGVKQGARGYTF. CDR3 nucleotide sequence: TGTGCCGGAGTTAAGCAGGGGGCGCGGGGCTACACCTTC.